A selection of T cell receptor beta chains follows, all from one sample in a study of T-cell memory formation after mild COVID-19. TCRdb reprocessed the 5' RACE reads with MiXCR, giving one entry per CDR3 protein. The table lists approximately 570,000 distinct CDR3 sequences, under 20% of them singletons. Sequencing input: PBMCs or a T cell subset sorted from them (not recorded which). These receptors came from an adult woman who had mild COVID-19 (a few samples of this study predate the infection). Cell type and time point are not known. The CDR3 runs from the conserved cysteine through the conserved F or W. A D gene is named only where the DNA matches it firmly. Only part of the rows carry a size: once, few, many, or a class if the clone is expanded.

d_gene: NA
abundance: NA
j_gene: TRBJ1-6
v_gene: TRBV12-3/TRBV12-4
len: 14
CDR3aa: CASSSTSGNSPLHF
CDR3nt: TGTGCCAGCAGTTCGACAAGCGGTAATTCACCCCTCCACTTT

d_gene: NA
abundance: NA
j_gene: TRBJ2-3
v_gene: TRBV24-1
len: 15
CDR3aa: CATSDLKQDTYTQYF
CDR3nt: TGTGCCACCAGTGATTTGAAACAGGACACATATACGCAGTATTTT

d_gene: NA
abundance: NA
j_gene: TRBJ1-2
v_gene: TRBV20-1
len: 13
CDR3aa: CSAEKQAPHGYTF
CDR3nt: TGCAGTGCTGAAAAACAGGCTCCCCATGGCTACACCTTC

d_gene: NA
abundance: few
j_gene: TRBJ1-1
v_gene: TRBV12-3/TRBV12-4
len: 14
CDR3aa: CASREYPGDTEAFF
CDR3nt: TGTGCCAGCAGGGAGTATCCGGGGGACACTGAAGCTTTCTTT

d_gene: TRBD1
abundance: few
j_gene: TRBJ1-1
v_gene: TRBV7-3
len: 13
CDR3aa: CASSWDRETEAFF
CDR3nt: TGTGCCAGCAGCTGGGACAGGGAAACTGAAGCTTTCTTT

d_gene: NA
abundance: NA
j_gene: TRBJ2-2
v_gene: TRBV4-2
len: 14
CDR3aa: CASSQPGVTGELFF
CDR3nt: TGTGCCAGCAGCCAACCCGGTGTCACCGGGGAGCTGTTTTTT

d_gene: TRBD1
abundance: few
j_gene: TRBJ1-5
v_gene: TRBV7-9
len: 17
CDR3aa: CASSFGQGGIGNQPQHF
CDR3nt: TGTGCCAGCAGCTTTGGACAGGGAGGTATTGGCAATCAGCCCCAGCATTTT

d_gene: NA
abundance: few
j_gene: TRBJ2-7
v_gene: TRBV15
len: 14
CDR3aa: CATSRGARDHEQYF
CDR3nt: TGTGCCACCAGCAGAGGAGCCAGGGACCACGAGCAGTACTTC

d_gene: NA
abundance: few
j_gene: TRBJ2-5
v_gene: TRBV5-6
len: 14
CDR3aa: CASDLMGPLETQYF
CDR3nt: TGTGCCAGCGACCTAATGGGGCCCCTAGAGACCCAGTACTTC

d_gene: NA
abundance: once
j_gene: TRBJ2-1
v_gene: TRBV29-1
len: 10
CDR3aa: CSVWGYEQFF
CDR3nt: TGCAGCGTTTGGGGGTATGAGCAGTTCTTC

d_gene: NA
abundance: NA
j_gene: TRBJ1-1
v_gene: TRBV5-1
len: 12
CDR3aa: CASQKGETEAFF
CDR3nt: TGCGCCAGTCAAAAAGGCGAGACTGAAGCTTTCTTT

d_gene: TRBD2
abundance: NA
j_gene: TRBJ2-3
v_gene: TRBV7-8
len: 17
CDR3aa: CASSLYLERGSTDTQYF
CDR3nt: TGTGCCAGCAGCTTGTACCTAGAGCGGGGTAGCACAGATACGCAGTATTTT

d_gene: NA
abundance: many
j_gene: TRBJ1-5
v_gene: TRBV27
len: 13
CDR3aa: CASSFQGNQPQHF
CDR3nt: TGTGCCAGCAGCTTTCAGGGGAATCAGCCCCAGCATTTT

d_gene: NA
abundance: many
j_gene: TRBJ2-2
v_gene: TRBV24-1
len: 14
CDR3aa: CATSERQDTGELFF
CDR3nt: TGTGCCACCAGTGAGCGACAGGACACCGGGGAGCTGTTTTTT

d_gene: NA
abundance: few
j_gene: TRBJ2-7
v_gene: TRBV6-5
len: 15
CDR3aa: CASSYSKGHSYEQYF
CDR3nt: TGTGCCAGCAGTTACTCAAAGGGCCATTCCTACGAGCAGTACTTC

d_gene: NA
abundance: NA
j_gene: TRBJ2-1
v_gene: TRBV2
len: 16
CDR3aa: CASEMRGKIGRGEQFF
CDR3nt: TGTGCCAGCGAAATGAGGGGGAAAATCGGTCGGGGTGAGCAGTTCTTC

d_gene: NA
abundance: few
j_gene: TRBJ2-2
v_gene: TRBV11-2
len: 13
CDR3aa: CASSSGAAGELFF
CDR3nt: TGTGCCAGCAGCTCAGGGGCGGCCGGGGAGCTGTTTTTT

d_gene: NA
abundance: NA
j_gene: TRBJ1-1
v_gene: TRBV29-1
len: 12
CDR3aa: CSGKQGGTEAFF
CDR3nt: TGCAGCGGCAAACAGGGCGGGACTGAAGCTTTCTTT

d_gene: NA
abundance: few
j_gene: TRBJ2-3
v_gene: TRBV29-1
len: 13
CDR3aa: CSVVGEGTDTQYF
CDR3nt: TGCAGCGTGGTGGGGGAGGGCACAGATACGCAGTATTTT

d_gene: TRBD1
abundance: few
j_gene: TRBJ2-1
v_gene: TRBV6-1
len: 14
CDR3aa: CASRNHGTDLGQFF
CDR3nt: TGTGCCAGCAGGAATCACGGGACAGATCTTGGGCAGTTCTTC

d_gene: NA
abundance: few
j_gene: TRBJ2-7
v_gene: TRBV7-6
len: 14
CDR3aa: CASSREGGTYEQYF
CDR3nt: TGTGCCAGCAGCCGCGAGGGGGGTACCTACGAGCAGTACTTC

d_gene: TRBD2
abundance: few
j_gene: TRBJ2-3
v_gene: TRBV12-3/TRBV12-4
len: 16
CDR3aa: CASSPTSGVYADTQYF
CDR3nt: TGTGCCAGCAGTCCCACTAGCGGGGTTTACGCAGATACGCAGTATTTT

d_gene: NA
abundance: NA
j_gene: TRBJ1-4
v_gene: TRBV6-2/TRBV6-3
len: 12
CDR3aa: CASTARGEKLFF
CDR3nt: TGTGCCAGCACCGCGAGGGGTGAAAAACTGTTTTTT

d_gene: NA
abundance: few
j_gene: TRBJ1-1
v_gene: TRBV19
len: 13
CDR3aa: CASSMGDDTEAFF
CDR3nt: TGTGCCAGTAGTATGGGGGATGACACTGAAGCTTTCTTT

d_gene: NA
abundance: NA
j_gene: TRBJ2-3
v_gene: TRBV12-3/TRBV12-4
len: 16
CDR3aa: CASRPGAATSTDTQYF
CDR3nt: TGTGCCAGCAGGCCAGGGGCCGCCACTAGCACAGATACGCAGTATTTT

d_gene: NA
abundance: few
j_gene: TRBJ2-1
v_gene: TRBV12-3/TRBV12-4
len: 15
CDR3aa: CASSSSRISYNEQFF
CDR3nt: TGTGCCAGCAGTTCCAGCCGAATTTCCTACAATGAGCAGTTCTTC

d_gene: NA
abundance: few
j_gene: TRBJ2-2
v_gene: TRBV12-3/TRBV12-4
len: 15
CDR3aa: CASSPLAGPTGELFF
CDR3nt: TGTGCCAGCAGTCCGCTCGCGGGGCCCACCGGGGAGCTGTTTTTT

d_gene: TRBD2
abundance: many
j_gene: TRBJ2-3
v_gene: TRBV6-4
len: 14
CDR3aa: CASSASGDTDTQYF
CDR3nt: TGTGCCAGCAGTGCTAGCGGGGACACAGATACGCAGTATTTT

d_gene: TRBD1
abundance: NA
j_gene: TRBJ1-5
v_gene: TRBV28
len: 16
CDR3aa: CASSTGGGYSNQPQHF
CDR3nt: TGTGCCAGTTCGACAGGGGGAGGCTATAGCAATCAGCCCCAGCATTTT

d_gene: NA
abundance: NA
j_gene: TRBJ2-3
v_gene: TRBV5-1
len: 16
CDR3aa: CASSPTLGGGTDTQYF
CDR3nt: TGCGCCAGCAGCCCGACGTTGGGAGGGGGGACAGATACGCAGTATTTT

d_gene: NA
abundance: NA
j_gene: TRBJ1-2
v_gene: TRBV7-9
len: 12
CDR3aa: CASSPHNYGYTF
CDR3nt: TGTGCCAGCAGCCCTCATAACTATGGCTACACCTTC

d_gene: NA
abundance: many
j_gene: TRBJ1-4
v_gene: TRBV4-3
len: 13
CDR3aa: CASSLFSNEKLFF
CDR3nt: TGCGCCAGCAGCCTTTTCTCTAATGAAAAACTGTTTTTT

d_gene: TRBD1
abundance: few
j_gene: TRBJ2-1
v_gene: TRBV12-3/TRBV12-4
len: 18
CDR3aa: CASSREGARITSYNEQFF
CDR3nt: TGTGCCAGCAGTAGAGAGGGGGCCCGGATTACCTCCTACAATGAGCAGTTCTTC

d_gene: TRBD2
abundance: few
j_gene: TRBJ2-1
v_gene: TRBV5-6
len: 16
CDR3aa: CASSLYSGSFGDEQFF
CDR3nt: TGTGCCAGCAGCTTGTATAGCGGGAGCTTTGGGGATGAGCAGTTCTTC

d_gene: NA
abundance: NA
j_gene: TRBJ2-7
v_gene: TRBV6-5
len: 16
CDR3aa: CASSYSGGGGMNEQYF
CDR3nt: TGTGCCAGCAGTTACTCGGGGGGAGGGGGCATGAACGAGCAGTACTTC

d_gene: NA
abundance: few
j_gene: TRBJ1-2
v_gene: TRBV18
len: 15
CDR3aa: CASSPEQGRRYGYTF
CDR3nt: TGTGCCAGCTCACCTGAACAGGGAAGGAGGTATGGCTACACCTTC

d_gene: TRBD1
abundance: few
j_gene: TRBJ1-3
v_gene: TRBV9
len: 15
CDR3aa: CASSGGTGGGNTIYF
CDR3nt: TGTGCCAGCAGCGGCGGGACAGGGGGCGGAAACACCATATATTTT

d_gene: NA
abundance: few
j_gene: TRBJ2-7
v_gene: TRBV14
len: 16
CDR3aa: CASSQDDESWSDEQYF
CDR3nt: TGTGCCAGCAGCCAAGATGACGAATCTTGGTCCGACGAGCAGTACTTC

d_gene: TRBD1
abundance: few
j_gene: TRBJ1-4
v_gene: TRBV6-6
len: 14
CDR3aa: CASRSTGGVEKLFF
CDR3nt: TGTGCCAGCAGGTCGACAGGGGGGGTTGAAAAACTGTTTTTT

d_gene: TRBD1
abundance: NA
j_gene: TRBJ1-2
v_gene: TRBV9
len: 13
CDR3aa: CASSVVDRGGYTF
CDR3nt: TGTGCCAGCAGCGTAGTGGACAGGGGTGGCTACACCTTC

d_gene: NA
abundance: few
j_gene: TRBJ2-5
v_gene: TRBV5-1
len: 15
CDR3aa: CASSPPGLRGETQYF
CDR3nt: TGCGCCAGCAGCCCCCCAGGTCTTCGGGGAGAGACCCAGTACTTC

d_gene: NA
abundance: few
j_gene: TRBJ2-4
v_gene: TRBV27
len: 13
CDR3aa: CASSSHSGYIQYF
CDR3nt: TGTGCCAGCAGCTCCCACAGTGGGTACATTCAGTACTTC

d_gene: TRBD1
abundance: few
j_gene: TRBJ2-1
v_gene: TRBV7-9
len: 13
CDR3aa: CASSPSGTGGQFF
CDR3nt: TGTGCCAGCAGCCCGTCCGGGACAGGGGGCCAGTTCTTC

d_gene: TRBD1
abundance: few
j_gene: TRBJ1-1
v_gene: TRBV29-1
len: 15
CDR3aa: CSVSQGFGFNTEAFF
CDR3nt: TGCAGCGTGTCACAGGGGTTCGGGTTCAACACTGAAGCTTTCTTT

d_gene: NA
abundance: NA
j_gene: TRBJ1-6
v_gene: TRBV4-2
len: 14
CDR3aa: CASSQEGVISPLHF
CDR3nt: TGTGCCAGCAGCCAAGAAGGGGTAATTTCACCCCTCCACTTT